This T cell receptor (beta chain) stems from a study of vaccination effects on CD4 cells after COVID-19. Study information: Early samples were taken at day +14, late at days +241, +227, +161. Findings and caveats of the study: Few convalescent patients were included, and no early post-infection timepoints were sampled.

Comments on this clone: Its antigen remains unidentified.

Generated by immunoSEQ multiplex PCR, the TCRdb table keeps only in-frame clones and is missing some. This table has more than 13,000 clones, 76% appearing once. Viral peptide pools were used in the ViraFEST assay to expand antigen-specific CD4+ T cells, and sequencing came afterward. Culturing for more than 9 days preceded CD4+ T cell isolation. PCR-confirmed SARS-CoV-2 infection occurred in the person between March and December 2020. The vaccine given was either BNT162b2 or mRNA-1273, in two doses. Some 2 million PBMC were placed in each well, which was supplemented with 8.5 to 10 IU/ml IL-2 and around 10 ug/ml peptides. This TCR was recovered from a human donor who had a prior SARS-CoV-2 infection. Sequencing used CD4+ T cells from PBMCs cultured with HCoV-NL63 spike peptides, obtained after COVID-19 vaccination.

The DNA for the CDR3 is TGTGCCAGCAGCTTTAGCGGGGGAGGCTCAGATACGCAGTATTTT. This encodes CASSFSGGGSDTQYF. The chain couples TRBV9 to TRBJ2-3; TRBD2 aligns across 9 bases. Losses at the gene ends were 4 bases for V and 4 bases for J; bases not matched to a gene: 7. Germline V CDR1 and CDR2: SGDLS, YYNGEE. The CDR3 is made up of 15 amino acids.